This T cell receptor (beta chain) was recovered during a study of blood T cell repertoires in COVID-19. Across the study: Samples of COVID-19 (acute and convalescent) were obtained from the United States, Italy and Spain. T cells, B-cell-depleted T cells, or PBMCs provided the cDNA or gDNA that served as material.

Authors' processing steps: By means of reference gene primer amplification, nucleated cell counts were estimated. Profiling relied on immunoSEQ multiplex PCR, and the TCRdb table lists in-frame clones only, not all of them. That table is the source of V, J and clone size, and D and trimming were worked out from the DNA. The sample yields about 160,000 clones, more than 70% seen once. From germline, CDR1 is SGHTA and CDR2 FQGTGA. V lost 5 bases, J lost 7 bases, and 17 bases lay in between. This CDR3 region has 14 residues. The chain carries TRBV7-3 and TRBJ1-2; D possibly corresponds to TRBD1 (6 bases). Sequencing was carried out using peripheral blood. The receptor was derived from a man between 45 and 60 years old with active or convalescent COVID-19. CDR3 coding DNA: TGTGCCAGCAGCCGAGGTGGGGGCGAAGGTGGCTACACCTTC. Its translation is CASSRGGGEGGYTF.